This TCR beta chain was sequenced for a study of human T cells and chemical hapten exposure. Time point meaning: pre-sensitization, week 0. The sample's treatment: therapeutic diphenylcyclopropenone sensitization with weekly scalp DPC. TCRdb re-called the RACE reads with MiXCR, one entry per CDR3 protein. The sample has around 180,000 distinct CDR3 sequences, almost 30% seen once; the top ten hold nearly 3%. This specimen was whole blood, taken in connection with sensitization to the hapten diphenylcyclopropenone (DPC). The TCR originated in a young woman with alopecia areata. Some clones in this sample may be carry-over from other donors' samples.

Written as DNA, the CDR3 is TGTGCCAGCAGCCCCCTCGGACTAGCGGGGGGAAGCGGGGAGCTGTTTTTT. Translating gives CASSPLGLAGGSGELFF. The chain employs TRBV9 and TRBJ2-2, with 14 positions matching TRBD2. CDR1 is SGDLS, CDR2 YYNGEE, per germline. This CDR3 is 17 amino acids long. Losses at the gene ends were 4 bases for V and 7 bases for J; bases not matched to a gene: 9.